A selection of T cell receptor beta chains follows, all from one sample in a study of PD-1 blockade in classical Hodgkin lymphoma. The data were produced by immunoSEQ multiplex PCR, yet TCRdb's version contains in-frame clones alone and is incomplete. The sample holds 90,000 or so clones, about 90% seen once. The sequencing used peripheral blood mononuclear cells (PBMCs), collected before the second cycle of nivolumab. These receptors all come from a human donor with classical Hodgkin lymphoma. CDR3s include the opening cysteine and the closing phenylalanine or tryptophan. The D gene is left open where the match is weak. A row's size may be missing; if present it is once, few, many or a size class.

abundance	v_gene	j_gene	len	d_gene	CDR3aa	CDR3nt
once	TRBV6-6	TRBJ1-1	14	NA	CASSYSRPDTEAFF	TGTGCCAGCAGTTACTCCCGTCCGGACACTGAAGCTTTCTTT
NA	TRBV7-9	TRBJ2-1	17	TRBD2	CASSPQPLAGVPNEQFF	TGTGCCAGCAGCCCACAACCCCTAGCGGGAGTCCCCAATGAGCAGTTCTTC
NA	TRBV11-3	TRBJ2-7	17	TRBD2	CASSPKMGLVELNEQYF	TGTGCCAGCAGCCCTAAAATGGGACTAGTCGAGTTGAACGAGCAGTACTTC
NA	TRBV19	TRBJ2-3	16	NA	CASSRGRQGSTDTQYF	TGTGCCAGTAGTCGGGGTCGGCAGGGGAGCACAGATACGCAGTATTTT
NA	TRBV19	TRBJ1-1	14	NA	CASSEGQTNTEAFF	TGTGCCAGTAGTGAAGGACAAACGAACACTGAAGCTTTCTTT
NA	TRBV6-5	TRBJ1-2	14	NA	CASSYSSANYGYTF	TGTGCCAGCAGTTACTCTTCCGCTAACTATGGCTACACCTTC
NA	TRBV5-1	TRBJ2-7	17	TRBD2	CASSLRTSGRAEYEQYF	TGCGCCAGCAGCTTGAGGACTAGCGGGAGGGCCGAGTACGAGCAGTACTTC
NA	TRBV28	TRBJ2-1	16	TRBD1	CAISDPGTGTHSEQFF	TGTGCCATCAGCGATCCCGGGACAGGGACCCACAGTGAGCAGTTCTTC
NA	TRBV30	TRBJ2-2	14	NA	CAWTGRRLTGELFF	TGTGCCTGGACGGGGCGGCGGCTTACCGGGGAGCTGTTTTTT
NA	TRBV7-8	TRBJ1-5	17	NA	CASSDGHRLTGNQPQHF	TGTGCCAGCAGCGATGGGCATCGTCTGACAGGCAATCAGCCCCAGCATTTT
NA	TRBV29-1	TRBJ2-3	14	TRBD2	CSVEPASGKSHPYF	TGCAGCGTTGAACCCGCTAGCGGGAAATCACATCCGTATTTT
few	TRBV7-6	TRBJ1-4	12	NA	CASSLGGEKLFF	TGTGCCAGCAGCTTAGGGGGTGAAAAACTGTTTTTT